Reported below is one T cell receptor (beta chain). As defined, naive CD8 cells were CD45RO-negative and positively selected for CCR7, with terminally differentiated effector memory CD45RA+ cells excluded. This sample was included in a study of shared clonotypes between healthy human individuals. The test was conducted at deep level. TCRdb keeps only in-frame clones here, not all; method: immunoSEQ multiplex PCR. This sample has about 1,900,000 clones, with 85% to 95% found just once. CDR1 MNHEY and CDR2 SVGAGI come from the germline V gene. V lost 2 bases and J lost 3, with 13 bases in between. The CDR3 has 15 amino acids.

This clonotype was obtained from a man aged 18 to 29 in good health. The sequencing sample was made of naive CD8+ T cells sorted from blood. J is TRBJ2-5 and V is TRBV6-5; no definite D call. The CDR3 region has the DNA TGTGCCAGCAGTTACAGTCCCGGGCTAGAAGAGACCCAGTACTTC. Amino acids: CASSYSPGLEETQYF.